The 12 T cell receptor beta chains in this list originate from one sample, sequenced in a study of vaccination effects on CD4 cells after COVID-19. Once cultured for approximately ten days, the cells underwent separation to obtain CD4+ T cells. Two-dose BNT162b2 or mRNA-1273 vaccination was given to participants. Profiling relied on immunoSEQ multiplex PCR, and the TCRdb table lists in-frame clones only, not all of them. The data hold more than 35,000 clones, with roughly 72% observed a single time. Antigen specificity for these receptors is unknown. The starting material was CD4+ T cells from PBMCs cultured without peptide, obtained after COVID-19 vaccination. The receptors shown here come from a human donor who received a COVID-19 vaccine.

This clone was counted a few times. The gene calls are TRBV9 and TRBJ2-1; no firm D call. Germline V lookup: CDR1 SGDLS, CDR2 YYNGEE. With 3 bases removed from V and 4 bases from J, the gap between germline ends came to 11 bases. The CDR3 has 14 residues. CDR3 nucleotides: TGTGCCAGCAGCGCAGTTGGTGGGTACAATGAGCAGTTCTTC. It specifies CASSAVGGYNEQFF.

The chain links TRBV5-4 to TRBJ2-5; TRBD1 is a possible D gene (5 bases). The CDR3 runs 15 residues. The germline gives CDR1 SGHNT, CDR2 YYREEE (reference sequence). V lost 2 bases and J lost 3, with 14 bases in between. The CDR3 protein is CASSLGPRVEETQYF. CDR3 DNA: TGTGCCAGCAGCTTAGGTCCCAGGGTGGAAGAGACCCAGTACTTC.

The CDR3 bases are TGTGCCAGCTCGGGAATAGCGGGAGGGTACAATGAGCAGTTCTTC. Amino acid sequence: CASSGIAGGYNEQFF. This rearrangement joins TRBV6-5 to TRBJ2-1; 11 nucleotides agree with TRBD2. V lost 8 bases, J lost 4 bases, and 7 bases stayed unmatched. CDR1 and CDR2 (germline): MNHEY, SVGAGI. The CDR3 consists of 15 residues.

This chain connects TRBV6-5 to TRBJ2-1; TRBD1 aligns across 9 bases. V trimming: 6 bases; J trimming: 3 bases; junction bases outside the gene matches: 6. Germline assignment: CDR1 MNHEY and CDR2 SVGAGI. This CDR3 is 15 amino acids long. CDR3 region: CASRPGQGFYNEQFF. Here the CDR3 DNA reads TGTGCCAGCAGGCCGGGACAGGGCTTCTACAATGAGCAGTTCTTC.

The chain joins TRBV10-3 to TRBJ2-1, with a weak D call TRBD1 (8 bases). Germline V CDR1 and CDR2: ENHRY, SYGVKD. CDR3 length: 14 residues. V was trimmed by 5 bases and J by 7 bases, leaving 15 bases between them. For the CDR3, the DNA is TGTGCCATCAGTTCCACAGGGGGGGCGAATGAGCAGTTCTTC. This codes for CAISSTGGANEQFF.

The genes are TRBV11-2 and TRBJ1-1; unclear D gene. Germline lookup yields CDR1 SGHAT and CDR2 FQNNGV. V lost 4 bases and J lost 2, with 8 bases in between. The CDR3 length is 13 residues. DNA of the CDR3: TGTGCCAGCAGCTCCCTTGTTAACACTGAAGCTTTCTTT. Translated: CASSSLVNTEAFF.

V and J are TRBV19 and TRBJ1-6, with TRBD1 as a possible D gene (5 bases). V lost 2 bases and J lost 7, with 9 bases in between. This CDR3 has 14 residues. The germline V gene encodes CDR1 LNHDA and CDR2 SQIVND (reference sequence). The CDR3 spells CASSIRGINSPLHF. In nucleotides, the CDR3 is TGTGCCAGTAGTATACGGGGGATAAATTCACCCCTCCACTTT.

The rearrangement joins TRBV27 to TRBJ1-1; 7 nucleotides agree with TRBD1. The CDR3 has 12 amino acids. V shed 5 bases, J shed 5 bases, and the junction held 2 bases outside the gene matches. Germline-derived CDR1 and CDR2 are MNHEY and SMNVEV (reference sequence). The CDR3 protein is CASSTGVTEAFF. In DNA, the CDR3 is TGTGCCAGCAGTACAGGGGTTACTGAAGCTTTCTTT.

V is TRBV3-1 (or the pseudogene TRBV3-2) and J is TRBJ1-2; TRBD1 might be the D (6 bases). With 6 bases removed from V and 6 bases from J, the gap between germline ends came to 14 bases. The CDR3 extends over 13 amino acids. The germline gives CDR1 LGHDT, CDR2 YNNKEL (reference sequence). The CDR3 nucleotides read TGTGCCAGCAGGTTACAGGGTGTAGATGGCTACACCTTC. This encodes CASRLQGVDGYTF.

Only one count was recorded for this clone. The J gene is TRBJ1-1, the V gene TRBV19; possible D gene TRBD1, 5 bases. The CDR3 extends over 14 amino acids. V lost 5 bases, J lost 1 base, and 11 bases lay in between. The germline V gene has CDR1 LNHDA and CDR2 SQIVND (reference sequence). The CDR3 region has the DNA TGTGCCAGTAGTTCCCTGGGGGGGAACACTGAAGCTTTCTTT. This gives the protein CASSSLGGNTEAFF.

The chain employs TRBV5-6 and TRBJ1-2; possibly TRBD1 for D (5 bases). V lost 3 bases and J lost 3, with 21 bases in between. Per the germline V gene, CDR1 is SGHDT and CDR2 is YYEEEE. The length of the CDR3 is 17 residues. This chain's CDR3 is CASSSLSLLGADYGYTF. The CDR3 DNA reads TGTGCCAGCAGCTCCTTGAGCCTTCTCGGGGCGGACTATGGCTACACCTTC.

The chain recombines TRBV18 with TRBJ1-5; D gene uncertain. V dropped 3 bases and J dropped 2 bases, with 8 bases sitting between them. This CDR3 contains 14 residues. Germline V gene sequence: CDR1 KGHSH, CDR2 LQKENI. The CDR3 region is CASSPNMGNQPQHF. As DNA, the CDR3 is TGTGCCAGCTCACCCAACATGGGCAATCAGCCCCAGCATTTT.